The entry that follows covers one TCR beta chain sequence. Participants had their cohort set by participant-reported clinical history. This sample is part of a study of blood T cell repertoires in COVID-19. Per the germline V gene, CDR1 is SGHVS and CDR2 is FQNEAQ. The CDR3 has 17 amino acids. The trim removed 2 bases at V and 4 bases at J, leaving 13 bases unmatched. Measured with immunoSEQ multiplex PCR; TCRdb has only the in-frame clones, and not every one. Of a few hundred thousand clones listed, 86% are singletons. The gene calls are TRBV7-8 and TRBJ1-2; 7 bases align to TRBD1. This clonotype originated in a man aged 25 to 40 who had recovered from COVID-19. Sequenced: PBMCs or T cells enriched from blood (not recorded which). CDR3 region: CASSLMRTGERSYGYTF. The CDR3 DNA sequence: TGTGCCAGCAGCTTAATGCGGACAGGCGAGCGGAGCTATGGCTACACCTTC. Using reference TRBV7-8 and TRBJ1-2 for the parts outside the CDR3, the full variable domain is GAGVSQSPRYKVAKRGQDVALRCDPISGHVSLFWYQQALGQGPEFLTYFQNEAQLDKSGLPSDRFFAERPEGSVSTLKIQRTQQEDSAVYLCASSLMRTGERSYGYTFGSGTRLTVV.